The 27 T cell receptor beta chains listed next were all sequenced from one sample in a study of cytomegalovirus exposure and HLA in healthy donors. The primer mix had 60 Vbeta and 13 Jbeta primers. Repertoires were generated with immunoSEQ multiplex PCR, while TCRdb's copy carries only in-frame clones and drops some. Seen here are over 100,000 clones, about 80% observed once, and the top ten hold approximately 3%. The sequenced sample consisted of PBMCs. These receptor sequences come from a woman aged 18 to 35 in good health and CMV-seropositive.

The chain has TRBV4-1 and TRBJ2-1; 11 bases agree with TRBD2. V was pared by 0 bases and J by 8 bases, with 9 bases of the junction left unmatched. The CDR3 has 17 residues. Germline V CDR1 and CDR2: MGHRA, YSYEKL. CDR3: CASSQDDDSGRADEQFF. In DNA form, the CDR3 reads TGCGCCAGCAGCCAAGATGATGATAGCGGGAGGGCCGATGAGCAGTTCTTC.

The genes are TRBV2 and TRBJ1-1; tentative D call: TRBD1 (5 bases). The CDR3 totals 15 residues. V was pared by 8 bases and J by 5 bases, with 21 bases between. The V gene's germline CDR1 is SNHLY and CDR2 FYNNEI. CDR3 amino acids: CASASGAYGTTEAFF. The CDR3 bases are TGTGCCAGCGCCAGCGGGGCTTATGGGACGACTGAAGCTTTCTTT.

The genes are TRBV9 and TRBJ2-3; 7 nucleotides match TRBD1. Losses at the gene ends were 0 bases for V and 2 bases for J; bases not matched to a gene: 3. Germline V gene lookup returns CDR1 SGDLS and CDR2 YYNGEE. This CDR3 spans 15 amino acids. The chain's CDR3 is CASSVDGTATDTQYF. The CDR3, as DNA: TGTGCCAGCAGCGTAGACGGGACAGCCACAGATACGCAGTATTTT.

This chain connects TRBV9 to TRBJ1-2, with D tentatively TRBD1 (6 bases). The CDR3 is 15 residues long. Germline lookup yields CDR1 SGDLS and CDR2 YYNGEE. V was shortened by 0 bases and J by 8 bases, with 17 bases between the two germline ends. CDR3 DNA: TGTGCCAGCAGCGTAGCAGGGGAAATCCTAAGGGGCTACACCTTC. Translated: CASSVAGEILRGYTF.

This rearrangement joins TRBV7-9 to TRBJ2-7; D may be TRBD2 (5 bases). V was trimmed by 3 bases and J by 4 bases, leaving 10 bases between them. The CDR3 sequence is 13 residues long. Looked up from germline, CDR1 is SEHNR and CDR2 is FQNEAQ (reference sequence). CDR3 amino acids: CASSLEAEYEQYF. The CDR3 DNA is TGTGCCAGCAGCTTGGAGGCAGAGTACGAGCAGTACTTC.

V usage is TRBV4-1 and J usage is TRBJ2-2; the match to TRBD2 covers 12 bases. CDR1 is MGHRA, CDR2 YSYEKL, per germline. CDR3 length equals 17 residues. V gave up 4 bases and J gave up 0 bases; unmatched junction bases: 3. The DNA for the CDR3 is TGCGCCAGCAGCCTAAGACTAGCGGGAGCGAACACCGGGGAGCTGTTTTTT. Translation gives CASSLRLAGANTGELFF.

This clone was recorded a few times. This sequence joins TRBV7-9 and TRBJ2-3, with TRBD2 identical over 11 bases. The CDR3 covers 18 residues. Germline values: CDR1 SEHNR, CDR2 FQNEAQ (reference sequence). Losses at the gene ends were 5 bases for V and 6 bases for J; bases not matched to a gene: 16. CDR3: CASSVKYEGLAVGDTQYF. The CDR3 DNA sequence: TGTGCCAGCAGCGTCAAGTATGAGGGACTAGCGGTGGGGGATACGCAGTATTTT.

The rearrangement uses TRBV19 and TRBJ2-7; D is perhaps TRBD1 (5 bases). The CDR3 is made up of 12 amino acids. Germline values: CDR1 LNHDA, CDR2 SQIVND (reference sequence). Trimming took 4 bases from V and 5 from J, leaving 9 bases between them. The CDR3 loop is CASSRNRHEQYF. CDR3 in DNA: TGTGCCAGTAGTAGGAACAGGCACGAGCAGTACTTC.

The genes are TRBV18 and TRBJ1-2, with D tentatively TRBD1 (5 bases). CDR1 is KGHSH, CDR2 LQKENI, per germline. The V end was cut by 6 bases, the J end by 5 bases, with 16 bases between. The CDR3 is made up of 14 amino acids. The CDR3 DNA is TGTGCCAGCTCGTACCGGGACGGGAGATATGGCTACACCTTC. As protein: CASSYRDGRYGYTF.

As to this clone: Since the CDR3 does not end with the conserved phenylalanine or tryptophan, this likely comes from a read error. The DNA is left out, because the CDR3 cannot be placed on it with certainty; the CDR3 is given as TCRdb lists it. The chain combines TRBV9 with TRBJ2-7; the table's D call, TRBD2, has no DNA check behind it. From its first to its last residue, the CDR3 has 9 amino acids. CDR1 SGDLS and CDR2 YYNGEE come from the germline V gene. The CDR3 protein is CASSGTSGL.

The chain uses TRBV6-1 and TRBJ1-1; the D gene is possibly TRBD1 (5 bases). CDR1 is MNHNS and CDR2 is SASEGT in the germline V gene. The CDR3 consists of 14 residues. V lost 6 bases and J 0 bases, leaving 11 bases between the germline ends. The CDR3 here is CASRWGRLNTEAFF. The CDR3 coding sequence is TGTGCCAGCAGGTGGGGCAGGTTGAACACTGAAGCTTTCTTT.

This chain connects TRBV14 to TRBJ2-1; a weak D match, TRBD1 (6 bases). The CDR3 spans 13 residues. V shed 5 bases and J shed 6 bases, with 11 bases lying between them. Germline V gene sequence: CDR1 SGHDN, CDR2 FVKESK. CDR3 bases: TGTGCCAGCAGCTGGACAGTACTCAATGAGCAGTTCTTC. This translates into CASSWTVLNEQFF.

This chain connects TRBV11-2 to TRBJ2-1; D is perhaps TRBD1 (5 bases). CDR3 length: 14 residues. The germline CDR1 and CDR2 sequences are SGHAT and FQNNGV. Between the trimmed V and J ends, which lost 10 bases and 0 bases, there was a span of 13 bases. This CDR3 reads CATRTPSSYNEQFF. DNA of the CDR3: TGTGCCACCCGGACACCCAGCTCCTACAATGAGCAGTTCTTC.

This chain links TRBV27 with TRBJ1-1; 8 bases agree with TRBD1. Germline CDR1 MNHEY, CDR2 SMNVEV (reference sequence). V gave up 5 bases and J gave up 7 bases; unmatched junction bases: 12. There are 15 residues in the CDR3. The CDR3 region is CASSPFGQGIREAFF. DNA of the CDR3: TGTGCCAGCAGTCCGTTTGGACAGGGCATACGTGAAGCTTTCTTT.

The rearrangement joins TRBV5-6 to TRBJ2-6, with TRBD2 as a possible D gene (7 bases). The CDR3 spans 15 residues. V lost 2 bases to trimming and J lost 2 bases, with 8 bases between them. The germline gives CDR1 SGHDT, CDR2 YYEEEE. CDR3 loop: CASSLGGAGANVLTF. In DNA, the CDR3 is TGTGCCAGCAGCTTAGGGGGGGCTGGGGCCAACGTCCTGACTTTC.

This chain connects TRBV5-1 to TRBJ2-7; 12 bases agree with TRBD2. The junction had 4 bases not matched to a gene; V was cut back by 0 bases and J by 0 bases. Germline CDR1 is SGHRS and CDR2 is YFSETQ. The CDR3 length is 17 residues. This CDR3 reads CASSLVASGRASYEQYF. CDR3 bases: TGCGCCAGCAGCTTGGTCGCTAGCGGGAGGGCCTCCTACGAGCAGTACTTC.

This chain connects TRBV19 to TRBJ2-2, with no clear D. This CDR3 spans 13 amino acids. Germline loops: CDR1 LNHDA, CDR2 SQIVND (reference sequence). V dropped 3 bases and J dropped 5 bases, with 7 bases sitting between them. The CDR3 sequence is CASSMSLTGELFF. DNA of the CDR3: TGTGCCAGTAGTATGAGTCTAACCGGGGAGCTGTTTTTT.

This clone was counted between two and nine times. At one end the junction does not follow the germline gene, possibly because of a read error. V is TRBV28 and J is TRBJ2-3; 11 bases fit TRBD1. There are 16 residues in the CDR3. The V gene's germline CDR1 is MDHEN and CDR2 SYDVKM. CDR3 in DNA: TGTGCCAGCAGTCTATGGGACAGGGGGTCCACAGATACGCAGTATTTT. It is translated as CASSLWDRGSTDTQYF.

This clone turned up a few times. The rearrangement links TRBV5-4 to TRBJ1-1; 8 bases are a match to TRBD1. Germline trimming cut 0 bases from V and 1 base from J; bases unmatched to any gene: 2. There are 15 residues in the CDR3. The germline CDR1 and CDR2 sequences are SGHNT and YYREEE (reference sequence). In nucleotides, the CDR3 is TGTGCCAGCAGCTTGGGGGACAGGACGAACACTGAAGCTTTCTTT. As protein: CASSLGDRTNTEAFF.

This sequence joins TRBV6-6 and TRBJ2-2, with 7 bases that match TRBD1. J lost 2 bases, V lost 11 bases, and 5 bases had no gene match. CDR1 is MNHNY and CDR2 is SVGAGI in the germline V gene (reference sequence). The CDR3 is made up of 13 amino acids. The CDR3 protein is CAARDSNTGELFF. DNA of the CDR3: TGTGCCGCACGGGACAGCAACACCGGGGAGCTGTTTTTT.

V gene TRBV11-2 combines with J gene TRBJ2-1; a weak D match, TRBD2 (6 bases). Trimming removed 5 bases from V and 8 bases from J, with 19 bases in between. The CDR3 spans 15 residues. Germline V gene data show CDR1 as SGHAT and CDR2 as FQNNGV. CDR3 nucleotides: TGTGCCAGCAGCCCAACTAGCCCCGTCACACATGAGCAGTTCTTC. This sequence encodes CASSPTSPVTHEQFF.

The V call is TRBV5-1, the J call TRBJ2-5, with D possibly TRBD2 on 7 matching bases. Germline CDR1 SGHRS, CDR2 YFSETQ. CDR3 length: 17 amino acids. Trimming removed 0 bases at V and 5 bases at J, with 20 bases between. The CDR3 region has the DNA TGCGCCAGCAGCTTGGGCCCTCGAGGGGGGGACACCGAGACCCAGTACTTC. Translation: CASSLGPRGGDTETQYF.

This rearrangement joins TRBV2 to TRBJ1-1; 10 positions agree with TRBD1. The CDR3 is 13 amino acids. Germline V gene sequence: CDR1 SNHLY, CDR2 FYNNEI. Trimming at V came to 7 bases and at J to 5 bases, leaving 4 bases not matched to a gene. CDR3 sequence reads: CASNGQGGTEAFF. DNA of the CDR3: TGTGCCAGCAATGGACAGGGGGGAACTGAAGCTTTCTTT.

The V call is TRBV7-9, the J call TRBJ2-1; D might be TRBD2 (5 bases). Germline CDR1 is SEHNR and CDR2 is FQNEAQ (reference sequence). Trimming took off 5 bases at V and 4 bases at J, with 15 bases between the two ends. The CDR3 consists of 15 residues. CDR3 amino acids: CASSTHGRGYNEQFF. The CDR3 DNA sequence: TGTGCCAGCAGCACCCACGGCCGGGGATACAATGAGCAGTTCTTC.

This chain links TRBV5-6 with TRBJ1-1; no firm D call. The germline gives CDR1 SGHDT, CDR2 YYEEEE. The V end lost 3 bases, the J end lost 4 bases, and 10 bases lay between the germline ends. The CDR3 totals 13 residues. The CDR3 reads CASSYQLGTEAFF. In nucleotides, the CDR3 is TGTGCCAGCAGCTATCAACTTGGCACTGAAGCTTTCTTT.

The gene calls are TRBV6-5 and TRBJ2-2; D remains ambiguous. The V gene's germline CDR1 is MNHEY and CDR2 SVGAGI. The CDR3 totals 15 residues. V dropped 0 bases and J dropped 4 bases, with 9 bases sitting between them. Written as DNA, the CDR3 is TGTGCCAGCAGTTACTCGAATCCTACCACCGGGGAGCTGTTTTTT. Translation gives CASSYSNPTTGELFF.

The J gene is TRBJ2-1, the V gene TRBV28; the D gene is possibly TRBD1 (6 bases). Trimming removed 7 bases from V and 7 bases from J, with 17 bases in between. The CDR3 has 14 amino acids. Germline CDR1 MDHEN, CDR2 SYDVKM. This chain's CDR3 is CASKGQLGSNEQFF. The CDR3 nucleotides read TGTGCCAGCAAGGGACAACTAGGGTCTAATGAGCAGTTCTTC.